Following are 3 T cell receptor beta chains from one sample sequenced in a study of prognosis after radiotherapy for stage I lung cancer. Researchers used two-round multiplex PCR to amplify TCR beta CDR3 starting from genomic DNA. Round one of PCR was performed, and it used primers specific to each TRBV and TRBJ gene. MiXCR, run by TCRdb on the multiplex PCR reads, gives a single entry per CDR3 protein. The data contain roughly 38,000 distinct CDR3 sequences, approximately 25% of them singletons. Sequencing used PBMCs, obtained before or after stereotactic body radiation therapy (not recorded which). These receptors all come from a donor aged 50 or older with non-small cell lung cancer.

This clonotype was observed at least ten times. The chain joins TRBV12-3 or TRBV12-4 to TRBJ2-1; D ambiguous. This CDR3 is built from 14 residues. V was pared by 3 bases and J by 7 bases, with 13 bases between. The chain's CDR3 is CASSFRFLGNEQFF. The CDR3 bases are TGTGCCAGCAGTTTTCGGTTTTTAGGTAATGAGCAGTTCTTC.

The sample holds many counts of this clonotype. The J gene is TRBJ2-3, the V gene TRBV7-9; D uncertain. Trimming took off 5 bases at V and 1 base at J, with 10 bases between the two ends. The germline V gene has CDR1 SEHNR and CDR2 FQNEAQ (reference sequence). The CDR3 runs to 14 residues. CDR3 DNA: TGTGCCAGCAGCCCTCGGGTTGGCACAGATACGCAGTATTTT. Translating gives CASSPRVGTDTQYF.

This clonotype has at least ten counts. CDR3 amino acids: CASSLNVGSLQTDTQYF. For the CDR3, the DNA is TGCGCCAGCAGCCTGAATGTGGGATCTTTACAAACAGATACGCAGTATTTT. V gene TRBV5-1 combines with J gene TRBJ2-3; D ambiguous. CDR3 size: 17 residues. Germline V gene lookup returns CDR1 SGHRS and CDR2 YFSETQ. With 4 bases removed from V and 3 bases from J, the gap between germline ends came to 21 bases.